This T cell receptor beta chain is drawn from a study of T cell repertoires in cytomegalovirus infection. Across the whole study: Public TCR beta signatures were indicative of both CMV infection and a matching HLA type.

This clonotype occurred many times. Its specificity is not known. V gave up 4 bases and J gave up 5 bases, with 14 bases separating them. Germline lookup yields CDR1 SGHTA and CDR2 FQGNSA. The CDR3 length is 15 residues. TCRdb ran MiXCR on the reads and lists one entry per CDR3 protein. The repertoire has about 310,000 distinct CDR3 sequences, about 25% of them found once; the top ten carry about an eighth. Study observations and caveats: Pooled public TCR beta family frequency picked out CMV carriers with the relevant HLA. The ex vivo response was dominated by HLA-C-restricted CMV-specific TCR beta clonotypes.

The sequence was collected from a human donor in good health (CMV status not recorded). Some clones in this sample may be carry-over from other donors' samples. Material: cultured PBMCs, obtained from culture after CMV antigen stimulation. The chain carries TRBV7-2 and TRBJ2-2; D gene uncertain. As DNA, the CDR3 is TGTGCCAGCAGCTCAGGCCCCATTCGGACCGGGGAGCTGTTTTTT. As protein: CASSSGPIRTGELFF.